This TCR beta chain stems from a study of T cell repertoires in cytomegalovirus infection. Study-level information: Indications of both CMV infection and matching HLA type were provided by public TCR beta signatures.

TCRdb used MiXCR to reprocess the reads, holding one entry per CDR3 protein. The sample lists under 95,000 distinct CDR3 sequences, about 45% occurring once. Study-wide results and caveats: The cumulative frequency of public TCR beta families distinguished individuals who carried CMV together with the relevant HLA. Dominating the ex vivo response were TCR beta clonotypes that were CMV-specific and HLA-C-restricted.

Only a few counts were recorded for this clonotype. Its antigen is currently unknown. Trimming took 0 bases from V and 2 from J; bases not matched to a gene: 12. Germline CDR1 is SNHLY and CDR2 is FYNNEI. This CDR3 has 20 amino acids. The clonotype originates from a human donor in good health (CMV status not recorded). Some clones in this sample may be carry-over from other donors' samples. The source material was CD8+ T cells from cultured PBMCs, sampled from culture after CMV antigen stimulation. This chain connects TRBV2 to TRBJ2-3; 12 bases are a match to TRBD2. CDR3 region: CASSEALLLAGGRDTDTQYF. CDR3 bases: TGTGCCAGCAGTGAAGCGCTTCTACTAGCGGGGGGCCGGGACACAGATACGCAGTATTTT.